This TCR beta chain was recovered during a study of beta chain features in type 1 diabetes. Study-level points and caveats: Insertion counts at VDJ junctions were lower in type 1 diabetes patients, who also showed more deletions there. For patients, the naive, central memory and Treg TCRB repertoires appeared more alike than for healthy donors.

The isolated RNA, all of it, was reverse transcribed, so expressed TCRB transcripts were what got sequenced. The data were produced by immunoSEQ multiplex PCR, yet TCRdb's version contains in-frame clones alone and is incomplete. Here the sample spans under 900,000 clones, 15% to 20% being singletons. This clone came up a few times. Antigen: not known. Unmatched junction bases numbered 5, after V lost 2 bases and J lost 6 bases. The CDR3 runs to 15 residues. Germline lookup yields CDR1 MDHEN and CDR2 SYDVKM. The sample comprised naive CD4+ T cells from blood. This receptor was taken from a woman aged 18-30 years in good health. V gene TRBV28 combines with J gene TRBJ1-4, with 8 bases lining up with TRBD1. CDR3 amino acids: CASSLPGTGYEKLFF. The CDR3 region has the DNA TGTGCCAGCAGTTTACCCGGGACAGGCTATGAAAAACTGTTTTTT.